This is a list of T cell receptor beta chains from one sample in a study of T cell responses to AZD1222 COVID-19 vaccine. Method: immunoSEQ multiplex PCR; TCRdb's copy keeps in-frame clones and lacks some. The table includes some 120,000 clones, 87% detected once. The starting material was peripheral blood, obtained on day 0 of AZD1222 vaccination. Receptors were obtained from an adult in good health. The CDR3 runs from the conserved cysteine through the conserved F or W.

v_gene: TRBV24-1
j_gene: TRBJ1-6
CDR3aa: CATSDSPRAGRNSPLHF

v_gene: TRBV7-2
j_gene: TRBJ2-1
CDR3aa: CASSFSATNEQFF

v_gene: TRBV6-2/TRBV6-3
j_gene: TRBJ2-2
CDR3aa: CASSYVRGLLAGELFF

v_gene: TRBV5-6
j_gene: TRBJ1-2
CDR3aa: CASSLGPEPYGYTF

v_gene: TRBV7-3
j_gene: TRBJ1-6
CDR3aa: CASSLTDSSPLHF

v_gene: TRBV9
j_gene: TRBJ1-3
CDR3aa: CASSVGGTGNTIYF

v_gene: TRBV9
j_gene: TRBJ2-3
CDR3aa: CASSVATVGTSGVTQYF

v_gene: TRBV4-1
j_gene: TRBJ1-1
CDR3aa: CASRTGILTNTEAFF

v_gene: TRBV19
j_gene: TRBJ1-5
CDR3aa: CASSPQGADQPQHF

v_gene: TRBV9
j_gene: TRBJ1-6
CDR3aa: CASSAREAPRSPLHF

v_gene: TRBV7-2
j_gene: TRBJ2-7
CDR3aa: CASSLGLAYEQYF

v_gene: TRBV6-4
j_gene: TRBJ2-5
CDR3aa: CASSGHSPGQGQETQYF

v_gene: TRBV7-3
j_gene: TRBJ2-2
CDR3aa: CASSLYGTGGFDTGELFF

v_gene: TRBV6-2/TRBV6-3
j_gene: TRBJ1-6
CDR3aa: CASSYVLGQGFSPLHF

v_gene: TRBV14
j_gene: TRBJ1-6
CDR3aa: CASSPTLGPNNSPLHF

v_gene: TRBV6-1
j_gene: TRBJ2-7
CDR3aa: CASSEASRGRYEQYF

v_gene: TRBV3-1/TRBV3-2
j_gene: TRBJ1-2
CDR3aa: CASSQEGSGYGYTF

v_gene: TRBV7-3
j_gene: TRBJ2-2
CDR3aa: CASSLGTGLAGDTGELFF

v_gene: TRBV2
j_gene: TRBJ1-6
CDR3aa: CASSPRTVNSPLHF

v_gene: TRBV27
j_gene: TRBJ2-7
CDR3aa: CASSSGTIHPREQYF